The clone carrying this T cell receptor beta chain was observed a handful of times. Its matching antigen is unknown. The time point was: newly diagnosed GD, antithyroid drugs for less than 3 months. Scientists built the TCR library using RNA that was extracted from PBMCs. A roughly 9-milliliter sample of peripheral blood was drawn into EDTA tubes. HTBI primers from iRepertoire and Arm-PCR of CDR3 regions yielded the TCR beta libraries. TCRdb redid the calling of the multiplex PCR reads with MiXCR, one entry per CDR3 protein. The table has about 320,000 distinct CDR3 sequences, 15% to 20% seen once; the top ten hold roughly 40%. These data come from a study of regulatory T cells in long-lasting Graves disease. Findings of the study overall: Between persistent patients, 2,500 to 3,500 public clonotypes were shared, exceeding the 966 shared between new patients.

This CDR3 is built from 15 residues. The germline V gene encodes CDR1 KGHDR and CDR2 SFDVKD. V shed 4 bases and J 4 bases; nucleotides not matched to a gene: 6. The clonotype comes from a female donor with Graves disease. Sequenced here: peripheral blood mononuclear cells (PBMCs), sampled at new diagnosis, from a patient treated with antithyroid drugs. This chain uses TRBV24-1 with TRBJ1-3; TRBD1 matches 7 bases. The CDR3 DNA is TGTGCCACCAGTGACCCTGACAGGGACGGAAACACCATATATTTT. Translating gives CATSDPDRDGNTIYF.